Below, 5 T cell receptor beta chains from the same sample are listed, as sequenced in a study of T cells in localized non-small cell lung cancer. Assay used: immunoSEQ multiplex PCR; TCRdb lists only in-frame clones, some missing. The sample includes roughly 19,000 clones, roughly 84% of them seen just once. This sample comprised peripheral blood, obtained before any cancer treatment. The receptors stem from a man between 40 and 75 years old with stage I lung adenocarcinoma.

The gene calls are TRBV19 and TRBJ2-7, with a tentative D call TRBD2 (6 bases). V was pared by 1 base and J by 3 bases, with 10 bases between. The CDR3 runs 14 residues. The germline V gene has CDR1 LNHDA and CDR2 SQIVND (reference sequence). The DNA of the CDR3 is TGTGCCAGTAGTATAGGTCTAGCGAACTACGAGCAGTACTTC. As protein: CASSIGLANYEQYF.

The chain has TRBV9 and TRBJ2-6; D is unclear. CDR1 and CDR2 from the germline V gene are SGDLS and YYNGEE. Trimming cost V 0 bases and J 1 base, with 17 bases left between them. The CDR3 extends over 19 amino acids. CDR3 nucleotide sequence: TGTGCCAGCAGCGTAGGCCCTGACGGACGGACGTCTGGGGCCAACGTCCTGACTTTC. It specifies CASSVGPDGRTSGANVLTF.

The chain recombines TRBV6-1 with TRBJ2-5, with TRBD2 matching 8 bases. V shed 8 bases and J 5 bases; nucleotides not matched to a gene: 1. Per the germline V gene, CDR1 is MNHNS and CDR2 is SASEGT. The CDR3 contains 11 residues. In DNA form, the CDR3 reads TGTGCCAGCGGCGGGAGGGAGACCCAGTACTTC. This sequence encodes CASGGRETQYF.

This chain links TRBV5-1 with TRBJ2-1; 9 bases line up with TRBD1. CDR1 and CDR2 (germline): SGHRS, YFSETQ. The CDR3 extends over 15 amino acids. J gave up 8 bases and V 0 bases, and 6 bases lay outside the gene matches. The CDR3 is CASSLDYRGLDEQFF. CDR3 DNA: TGCGCCAGCAGCTTGGATTACAGGGGGCTCGATGAGCAGTTCTTC.

The V gene is TRBV30, the J gene TRBJ2-5, with D perhaps being TRBD1 or TRBD2 (6 bases each). The CDR3 sequence is 12 residues long. Germline assignment: CDR1 GTSNPN and CDR2 SVGIG (reference sequence). With 0 bases removed from V and 9 bases from J, the gap between germline ends came to 11 bases. The DNA for the CDR3 is TGTGCCTGGAGTGTATGGGGGGCGGCCCAGTACTTC. As protein: CAWSVWGAAQYF.